The clone carrying this T cell receptor (beta chain) was counted many times. These data come from a study of neurological immune-mediated disorders. TCRdb independently ran MiXCR on the 5' RACE reads; one entry per CDR3 protein. This table has 35,000 to 40,000 distinct CDR3 sequences, under 9.5% appearing once. V was trimmed by 1 base and J by 2 bases, leaving 9 bases between them. This CDR3 has 14 residues. CDR1 is DFQATT and CDR2 is SNEGSKA in the germline V gene (reference sequence). The sequencing sample was made of PBMCs. The chain uses TRBV20-1 and TRBJ1-5; D remains ambiguous. This clonotype was obtained from a woman between 35 and 50 years old in good health. The CDR3 reads CSARAHGGNQPQHF. The CDR3 DNA reads as TGCAGTGCTAGAGCCCACGGCGGCAATCAGCCCCAGCATTTT.